A single sample is the source of the 26 T cell receptor beta chains below, sequenced in a study of preoperative IRX-2 immunotherapy in early breast cancer. This table comes from immunoSEQ multiplex PCR, and its TCRdb copy is limited to in-frame clones, with some not included. The sample lists about 98,000 clones, around 86% occurring once. Indicated treatment: preoperative locoregional IRX-2 cytokine immunotherapy. Source: tumor tissue, taken after IRX-2 immunotherapy. Source of these receptors: a human donor with breast cancer.

This clone appeared a single time. The V and J genes are TRBV7-1 and TRBJ1-5; TRBD1 is a possible D gene (5 bases). TRBV7-1 is an ORF for which the function is uncertain. This CDR3 comprises 15 residues. The V end lost 4 bases, the J end lost 6 bases, and 16 bases lay between the germline ends. In DNA, the CDR3 is TGTGCCAGCAGCTGGGGACGGGAATCCCGTCAGCCCCAGCATTTT. As protein: CASSWGRESRQPQHF.

The rearrangement uses TRBV11-3 and TRBJ1-4; 7 bases agree with TRBD1. V lost 4 bases to trimming and J lost 4 bases; unmatched junction nucleotides: 3. Germline V CDR1 and CDR2: SGHNT, YENEEA. There are 14 residues in the CDR3. CDR3 nucleotide sequence: TGTGCCAGCAGCTGGGGACAGAGTAATGAAAAACTGTTTTTT. It translates to CASSWGQSNEKLFF.

The chain couples TRBV30 to TRBJ1-5, with a possible D match to TRBD1 (6 bases). Germline V gives CDR1 GTSNPN, CDR2 SVGIG (reference sequence). The V end lost 4 bases, the J end lost 4 bases, and 11 bases lay between the germline ends. This CDR3 has 13 residues. CDR3 sequence: CAWNRDRNQPQHF. CDR3 nucleotide sequence: TGTGCCTGGAATCGCGACAGGAATCAGCCCCAGCATTTT.

The DNA of the CDR3 is TGTGCCAGTAGTATGCGGGGAGAGACCCAGTACTTC. Translation gives CASSMRGETQYF. This rearrangement joins TRBV19 to TRBJ2-5, with a tentative D call TRBD2 (6 bases). Germline V lookup: CDR1 LNHDA, CDR2 SQIVND (reference sequence). Trimming shortened V by 3 bases and J by 4 bases, and 6 bases separated the two germline ends. This CDR3 is 12 amino acids long.

This clone was counted between two and nine times. The V gene is TRBV19, the J gene TRBJ1-5, with D possibly matching TRBD1 (5 bases). The length of the CDR3 is 17 residues. V lost 7 bases and J lost 1, with 20 bases in between. The germline gives CDR1 LNHDA, CDR2 SQIVND (reference sequence). The CDR3, as DNA: TGTGCCAGTACCACCGTCCCGGGGGGAGGCAGCAATCAGCCCCAGCATTTT. Encoded protein: CASTTVPGGGSNQPQHF. The full variable domain, in which reference TRBV19 and TRBJ1-5 provide the parts outside the CDR3, is DGGITQSPKYLFRKEGQNVTLSCEQNLNHDAMYWYRQDPGQGLRLIYYSQIVNDFQKGDIAEGYSVSREKKESFPLTVTSAQKNPTAFYLCASTTVPGGGSNQPQHFGDGTRLSIL.

This clone was seen once. This CDR3 is CATSGTEKNSPLHF. DNA of the CDR3: TGTGCCACCTCCGGGACAGAAAAAAATTCACCCCTCCACTTT. The J gene is TRBJ1-6, the V gene TRBV6-4, with 7 bases identical to TRBD1. From germline, CDR1 is MRHNA and CDR2 SNTAGT. After removal of 10 bases from V and 7 bases from J, the junction contained 10 bases not matched to a gene. This CDR3 has 14 amino acids.

The rearrangement links TRBV10-1 to TRBJ2-2; the D is unclear. V shed 3 bases and J shed 4 bases, with 12 bases lying between them. CDR3 length equals 15 residues. Germline CDR1 WNHNN, CDR2 SYGVQD (reference sequence). CDR3 loop: CASSDPKSLTGELFF. The CDR3 nucleotides are TGCGCCAGCAGTGATCCTAAGAGTCTCACCGGGGAGCTGTTTTTT.

This chain links TRBV18 with TRBJ2-7; D perhaps matches TRBD1 (6 bases). V was pared by 6 bases and J by 5 bases, with 14 bases between. Per the germline V gene, CDR1 is KGHSH and CDR2 is LQKENI. CDR3 size: 13 residues. The CDR3 loop is CASSPGPGDEQYF. CDR3 in DNA: TGTGCCAGCTCGCCGGGACCAGGGGACGAGCAGTACTTC.

This clone has only one observation. V usage is TRBV30 and J usage is TRBJ1-1, with D unclear. The CDR3 has 14 residues. The germline CDR1 and CDR2 sequences are GTSNPN and SVGIG (reference sequence). The ends were cut back, 0 bases at V and 6 bases at J, with 14 bases in the middle. CDR3 DNA sequence: TGTGCCTGGAGTGTACTAGCGTCAAACGCTGAAGCTTTCTTT. As protein: CAWSVLASNAEAFF.

This clone was seen only once. This rearrangement joins TRBV6-8 to TRBJ2-1; D may be TRBD1 (6 bases). The CDR3 consists of 15 residues. V lost 7 bases and J 4 bases, leaving 17 bases between the germline ends. Germline V CDR1 and CDR2: MNHGY, SAAAGT. CDR3 sequence reads: CASNSRQGYYNEQFF. The CDR3 nucleotides are TGTGCCAGCAACTCCAGGCAGGGGTATTACAATGAGCAGTTCTTC.

The chain carries TRBV19 and TRBJ2-7; 8 nucleotides align to TRBD1. The CDR3 loop spans 13 amino acids. The germline CDR1 and CDR2 sequences are LNHDA and SQIVND (reference sequence). V shed 7 bases, J shed 4 bases, and the junction held 6 bases outside the gene matches. The CDR3, as DNA: TGTGCCAGTACGGCAGGGGGCCGATACGAGCAGTACTTC. Translation gives CASTAGGRYEQYF.

This clone is a singleton in its sample. The gene calls are TRBV7-1 and TRBJ2-2; D is undetermined. TRBV7-1 is annotated as an ORF whose role is uncertain. The CDR3 is made up of 13 amino acids. The V end was cut by 4 bases, the J end by 3 bases, with 6 bases between. The CDR3 sequence is CASSLRDTGELFF. The CDR3 bases are TGTGCCAGCAGCTTAAGAGACACCGGGGAGCTGTTTTTT.

V usage is TRBV23-1 and J usage is TRBJ1-2; weak D call: TRBD1 (5 bases). TRBV23-1 falls under the ORF class, with uncertain function. The CDR3 is made up of 13 amino acids. Trimming pared 5 bases from V and 4 bases from J, leaving 11 bases between. This chain's CDR3 is CASSSGERYGYTF. CDR3 nucleotide sequence: TGCGCCAGCAGTTCGGGGGAGCGCTATGGCTACACCTTC.

This clone appeared a single time. The rearrangement joins TRBV6-8 to TRBJ1-2, with D uncertain. With 0 bases removed from V and 4 bases from J, the gap between germline ends came to 9 bases. This CDR3 is built from 14 residues. CDR1 and CDR2 from the germline V gene are MNHGY and SAAAGT. The CDR3 loop reads CASSYSTGPYGYTF. DNA for the CDR3: TGTGCCAGCAGTTACTCGACCGGGCCCTATGGCTACACCTTC.

This clone was recorded once. Relative to the germline gene, one junction end is altered; a read error may explain this. For the CDR3, the DNA is TGTGCCAGCAGTTCAGGGATTGGAAATCAGCCTCAGCATTTT. Translation: CASSSGIGNQPQHF. J is TRBJ1-5 and V is TRBV2, with a weak D call TRBD1 (5 bases). Germline CDR1 reads SNHLY; CDR2 reads FYNNEI. This CDR3 spans 14 amino acids.

The chain recombines TRBV6-8 with TRBJ1-5; D gene unclear. Germline V lookup: CDR1 MNHGY, CDR2 SAAAGT. The CDR3 is 14 amino acids. Trimming stripped 8 bases from V and 2 bases from J, with 13 bases between. For the CDR3, the DNA is TGTGCCAGCTGTCAGTCCGGGGGCAATCAGCCCCAGCATTTT. This gives the protein CASCQSGGNQPQHF.

The chain combines TRBV28 with TRBJ2-7; the D is unclear. V shed 4 bases and J shed 4 bases, with 8 bases lying between them. CDR3 length: 12 amino acids. Germline V gene sequence: CDR1 MDHEN, CDR2 SYDVKM. CDR3 sequence reads: CASSSTEYEQYF. The CDR3 coding sequence is TGTGCCAGCAGTTCCACTGAGTACGAGCAGTACTTC.

In this sample, this clone turned up once. The V and J genes are TRBV19 and TRBJ1-2; 8 positions match TRBD1. This CDR3 spans 14 amino acids. Germline CDR1 and CDR2: LNHDA and SQIVND (reference sequence). After removal of 4 bases from V and 4 bases from J, the junction contained 5 bases not matched to a gene. This CDR3 is CASSTGTGAYGYTF. CDR3 in DNA: TGTGCCAGTAGTACGGGGACAGGAGCCTATGGCTACACCTTC.

This chain joins TRBV14 and TRBJ1-1, with a weak D call TRBD1 (6 bases). The CDR3 contains 13 residues. The germline V gene encodes CDR1 SGHDN and CDR2 FVKESK. Trimming cost V 4 bases and J 6 bases, with 12 bases left between them. The CDR3 region has the DNA TGTGCCAGCAGCCTCGCGGGGGCCGCTGAAGCTTTCTTT. Its protein product is CASSLAGAAEAFF.

This chain's CDR3 is CASSYAARVPYEQYF. CDR3 in DNA: TGTGCCAGCAGTTACGCTGCCCGGGTTCCCTACGAGCAGTACTTC. The chain employs TRBV6-8 and TRBJ2-7; no firm D call. V lost 2 bases to trimming and J lost 2 bases, with 13 bases between them. The CDR3 loop spans 15 amino acids. CDR1 MNHGY and CDR2 SAAAGT come from the germline V gene.

The rearrangement joins TRBV5-1 to TRBJ2-1, with 9 positions matching TRBD2. Trimming removed 2 bases from V and 6 bases from J; junction bases left unmatched: 18. Germline-derived CDR1 and CDR2 are SGHRS and YFSETQ. This CDR3 has 19 residues. The CDR3 here is CASSFLAGSIEIKSNEQFF. CDR3 sequence (DNA): TGCGCCAGCAGCTTTCTAGCGGGGTCAATCGAAATCAAGAGCAATGAGCAGTTCTTC.

This chain connects TRBV6-1 to TRBJ2-4; D call uncertain. Trimming stripped 1 base from V and 1 base from J, with 8 bases between. The CDR3 spans 15 residues. Germline values: CDR1 MNHNS, CDR2 SASEGT. CDR3 DNA: TGTGCCAGCAGTGAAGGAAAGGTGGCCAAAAACATTCAGTACTTC. As protein: CASSEGKVAKNIQYF.

The chain employs TRBV28 and TRBJ1-4; TRBD1 aligns across 7 bases. Germline V gives CDR1 MDHEN, CDR2 SYDVKM. Trimming cost V 1 base and J 6 bases; bases outside gene matches: 8. The CDR3 is made up of 16 amino acids. CDR3 protein: CASSLLQGQLDEKLFF. The CDR3 region has the DNA TGTGCCAGCAGTTTATTGCAGGGACAGTTGGATGAAAAACTGTTTTTT.

This chain links TRBV28 with TRBJ1-1; D perhaps matches TRBD1 (5 bases). The length of the CDR3 is 16 residues. From germline, CDR1 is MDHEN and CDR2 SYDVKM. V was trimmed by 6 bases and J by 3 bases, leaving 20 bases between them. As DNA, the CDR3 is TGTGCCAGCAGCCTACTATGGGGCGCGAGGGACACTGAAGCTTTCTTT. Its protein product is CASSLLWGARDTEAFF.

J is TRBJ2-1 and V is TRBV10-2, with no clear D. The CDR3 extends over 13 amino acids. The V and J ends lost 1 base and 7 bases respectively, with 8 bases between them. The germline CDR1 and CDR2 sequences are WSHSY and SAAADI. The chain's CDR3 is CASSEWEGNEQFF. The CDR3 DNA follows: TGCGCCAGCAGTGAGTGGGAAGGGAATGAGCAGTTCTTC.

This clone was seen just once. The chain employs TRBV19 and TRBJ2-5, with a tentative D call TRBD2 (6 bases). The length of the CDR3 is 14 residues. Germline CDR1 and CDR2: LNHDA and SQIVND (reference sequence). With 3 bases removed from V and 5 bases from J, the gap between germline ends came to 13 bases. CDR3 coding DNA: TGTGCCAGTAGTATTCGTGAAGGGAGGGAGACCCAGTACTTC. Its protein product is CASSIREGRETQYF.